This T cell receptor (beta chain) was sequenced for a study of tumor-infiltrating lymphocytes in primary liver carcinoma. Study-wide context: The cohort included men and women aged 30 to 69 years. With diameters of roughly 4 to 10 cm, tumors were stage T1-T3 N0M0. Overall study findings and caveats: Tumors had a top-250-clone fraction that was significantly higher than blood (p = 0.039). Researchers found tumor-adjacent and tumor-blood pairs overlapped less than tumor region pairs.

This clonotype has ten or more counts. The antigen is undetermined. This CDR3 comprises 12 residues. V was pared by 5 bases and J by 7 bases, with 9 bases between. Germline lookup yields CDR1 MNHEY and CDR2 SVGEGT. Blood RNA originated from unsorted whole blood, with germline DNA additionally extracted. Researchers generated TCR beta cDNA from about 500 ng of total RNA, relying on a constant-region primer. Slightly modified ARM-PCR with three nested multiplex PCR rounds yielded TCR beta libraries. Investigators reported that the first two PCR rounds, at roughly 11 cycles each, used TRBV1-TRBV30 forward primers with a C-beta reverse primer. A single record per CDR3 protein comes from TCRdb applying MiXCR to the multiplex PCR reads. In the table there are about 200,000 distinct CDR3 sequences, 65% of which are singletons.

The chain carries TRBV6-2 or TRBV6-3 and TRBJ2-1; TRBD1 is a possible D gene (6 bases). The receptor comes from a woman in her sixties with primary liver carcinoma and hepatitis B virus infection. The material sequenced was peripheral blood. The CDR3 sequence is CASSKQGNEQFF. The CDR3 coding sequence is TGTGCCAGCAGTAAACAGGGAAATGAGCAGTTCTTC.